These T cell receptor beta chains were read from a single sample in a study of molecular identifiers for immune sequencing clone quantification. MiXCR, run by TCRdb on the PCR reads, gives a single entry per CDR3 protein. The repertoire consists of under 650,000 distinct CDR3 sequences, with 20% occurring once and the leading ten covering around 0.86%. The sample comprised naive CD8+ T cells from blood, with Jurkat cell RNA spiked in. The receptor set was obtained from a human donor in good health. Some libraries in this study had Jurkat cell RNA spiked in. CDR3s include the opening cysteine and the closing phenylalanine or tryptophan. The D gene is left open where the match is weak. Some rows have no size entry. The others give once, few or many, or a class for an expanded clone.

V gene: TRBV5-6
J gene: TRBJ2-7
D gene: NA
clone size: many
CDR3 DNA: TGTGCCAGCAGCACCCAAATGCGGGGTTACGAGCAGTACTTC
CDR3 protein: CASSTQMRGYEQYF

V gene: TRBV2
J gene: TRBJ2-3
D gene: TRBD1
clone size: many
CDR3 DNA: TGTGCCAGCAGTGCAGGGGGACATAGCACAGATACGCAGTATTTT
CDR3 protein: CASSAGGHSTDTQYF

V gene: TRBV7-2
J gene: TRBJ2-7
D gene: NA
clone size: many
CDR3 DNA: TGTGCCAGCATCTCCGGTCCTGTCTCCTACGAGCAGTACTTC
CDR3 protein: CASISGPVSYEQYF

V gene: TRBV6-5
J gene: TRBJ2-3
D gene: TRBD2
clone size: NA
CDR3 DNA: TGTGCCAGCAGTCCTCTAGCGGGGGGGTTCACAGATACGCAGTATTTT
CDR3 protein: CASSPLAGGFTDTQYF

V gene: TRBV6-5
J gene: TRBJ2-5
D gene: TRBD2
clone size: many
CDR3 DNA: TGTGCCAGCAGTTTTACCACCATAGCGGGAGGGCCGGGGGAGACCCAGTACTTC
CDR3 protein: CASSFTTIAGGPGETQYF

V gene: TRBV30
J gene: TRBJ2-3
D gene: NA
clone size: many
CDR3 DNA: TGTGCCTGGAGTGGTGGAGGATCTAGCACAGATACGCAGTATTTT
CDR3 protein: CAWSGGGSSTDTQYF

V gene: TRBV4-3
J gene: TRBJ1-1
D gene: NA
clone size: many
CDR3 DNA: TGCGCCAGCAGCCAAGACGAAGGGAGAGGCACTGAAGCTTTCTTT
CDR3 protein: CASSQDEGRGTEAFF

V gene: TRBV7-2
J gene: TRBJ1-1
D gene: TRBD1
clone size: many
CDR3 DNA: TGTGCCAGCAGCTTTCTCTTCGGGACAGGGGCGACTGAAGCTTTCTTT
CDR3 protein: CASSFLFGTGATEAFF

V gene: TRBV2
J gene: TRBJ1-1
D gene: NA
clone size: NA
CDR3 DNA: TGTGCCGGCGGGCATGAAGCTCTCTTT
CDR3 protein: CAGGHEALF

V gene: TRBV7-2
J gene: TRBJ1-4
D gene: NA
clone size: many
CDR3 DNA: TGTGCCAGCAGCCCCTCAGGGAGGTACACTAATGAAAAACTGTTTTTT
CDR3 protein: CASSPSGRYTNEKLFF

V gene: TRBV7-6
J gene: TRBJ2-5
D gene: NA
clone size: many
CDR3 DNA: TGTGCCAGCAGCTTAGAACTAGTTCGGGAAGAGACCCAGTACTTC
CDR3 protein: CASSLELVREETQYF

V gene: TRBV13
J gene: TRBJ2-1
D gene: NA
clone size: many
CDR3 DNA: TGTGCCAGCAGCAACCTGATGGAGGCGGAGGGCGGTGAGCAGTTCTTC
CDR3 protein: CASSNLMEAEGGEQFF

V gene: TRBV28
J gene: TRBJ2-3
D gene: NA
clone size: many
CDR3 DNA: TGTGCCAGCAGTTCCCAGGACCTGAGGAGGGATACGCAGTATTTT
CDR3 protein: CASSSQDLRRDTQYF

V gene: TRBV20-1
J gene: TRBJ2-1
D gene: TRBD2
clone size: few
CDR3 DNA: TGCAGTGCTACGAGGGGACTAGCGGATACCGAGCAGTTCTTC
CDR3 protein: CSATRGLADTEQFF

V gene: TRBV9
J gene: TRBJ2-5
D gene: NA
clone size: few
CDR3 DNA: TGTGCCAGCAGCGTCTCTACCATTGGACAATCTCAAGAGACCCAGTACTTC
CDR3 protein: CASSVSTIGQSQETQYF

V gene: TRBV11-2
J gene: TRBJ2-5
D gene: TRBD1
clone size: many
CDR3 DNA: TGTGCCAGCAGCCCAGCCCCGGGACAGGGGCAAGAGACCCAGTACTTC
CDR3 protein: CASSPAPGQGQETQYF

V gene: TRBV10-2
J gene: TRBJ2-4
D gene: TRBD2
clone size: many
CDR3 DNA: TGCGCCAGCAGCAAAGGGAGGGGCCTGCAACTAGCCAAAAACATTCAGTACTTC
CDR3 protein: CASSKGRGLQLAKNIQYF

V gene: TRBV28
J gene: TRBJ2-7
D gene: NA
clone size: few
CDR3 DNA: TGTGCCAGCAGTACGGGCTGGTCCTACGAGCAGTACTTC
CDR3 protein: CASSTGWSYEQYF

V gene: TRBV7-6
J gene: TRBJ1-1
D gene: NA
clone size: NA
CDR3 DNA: TGTGCCAGCAGCTTAGCTATGGGTTATAACACTGAAGCTTTCTTT
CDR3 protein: CASSLAMGYNTEAFF

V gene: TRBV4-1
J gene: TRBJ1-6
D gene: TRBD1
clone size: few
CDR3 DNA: TGCGCCAGCAGCCAGACATCCGGGACAGGGTTCTCCTATAATTCACCCCTCCACTTT
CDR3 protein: CASSQTSGTGFSYNSPLHF

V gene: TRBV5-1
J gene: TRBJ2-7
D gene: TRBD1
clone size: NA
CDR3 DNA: TGCGCCAGCAGCTTGGTAACAGGGGGGTCAGGCTACGAGCAGTACTTC
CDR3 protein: CASSLVTGGSGYEQYF

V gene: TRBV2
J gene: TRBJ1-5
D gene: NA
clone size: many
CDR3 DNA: TGTGCCAGCAGCCCTTGGGGGCAGCCCCAGCATTTT
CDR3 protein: CASSPWGQPQHF

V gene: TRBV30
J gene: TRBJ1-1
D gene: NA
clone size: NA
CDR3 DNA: TGTGCCTGGAGAGAGATTAACACTGAAGCTTTCTTT
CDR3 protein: CAWREINTEAFF

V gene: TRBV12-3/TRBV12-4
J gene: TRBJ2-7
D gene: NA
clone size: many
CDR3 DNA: TGTGCCAGCAGTTCGACCTGGGAGCGGGCCCTAACAGGGGAGCAGTACTTC
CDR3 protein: CASSSTWERALTGEQYF

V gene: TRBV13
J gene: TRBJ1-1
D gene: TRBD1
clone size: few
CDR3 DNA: TGTGCCAGCAGCTTAGGCCGGACAGGGGCACTGAACACTGAAGCTTTCTTT
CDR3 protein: CASSLGRTGALNTEAFF

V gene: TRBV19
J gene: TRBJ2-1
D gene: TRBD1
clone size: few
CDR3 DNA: TGTGCCAGTAGTAGTACAGGGGTTGTTGACAATGAGCAGTTCTTC
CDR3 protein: CASSSTGVVDNEQFF

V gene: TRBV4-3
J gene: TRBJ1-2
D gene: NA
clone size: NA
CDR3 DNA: TGCGCCAGCAGCCTAGATAGAGACGCAGGAAACTATGGCTACACCTTC
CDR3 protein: CASSLDRDAGNYGYTF

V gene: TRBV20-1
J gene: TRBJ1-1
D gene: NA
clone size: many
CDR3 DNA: TGCAGTGCTGAACACCTGGACAGTCTGAACACTGAAGCTTTCTTT
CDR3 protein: CSAEHLDSLNTEAFF

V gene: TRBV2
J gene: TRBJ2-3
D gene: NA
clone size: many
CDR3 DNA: TGTGCCAGCGGAGGATTCCGGGACGGCACAGATACGCAGTATTTT
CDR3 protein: CASGGFRDGTDTQYF

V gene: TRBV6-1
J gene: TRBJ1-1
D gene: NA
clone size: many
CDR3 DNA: TGTGCCAGCGCCCCGCGGTCCTGGTTGAGTTTGAACACTGAAGCTTTCTTT
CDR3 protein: CASAPRSWLSLNTEAFF

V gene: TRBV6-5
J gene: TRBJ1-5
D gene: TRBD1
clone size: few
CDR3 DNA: TGTGCCAGCAAAGGACAGGGCAATCAGCCCCAGCATTTT
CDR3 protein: CASKGQGNQPQHF

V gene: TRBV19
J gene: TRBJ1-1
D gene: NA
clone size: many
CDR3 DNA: TGTGCCAGTAGTATAGACGTGAACACTGAAGCTTTCTTT
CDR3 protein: CASSIDVNTEAFF

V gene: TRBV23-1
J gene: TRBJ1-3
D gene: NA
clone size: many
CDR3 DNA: TGCGCCAGCAGTCAATCGAGAACCCCGGGACGCCGCTCTGGAAACACCATATATTTT
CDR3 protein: CASSQSRTPGRRSGNTIYF

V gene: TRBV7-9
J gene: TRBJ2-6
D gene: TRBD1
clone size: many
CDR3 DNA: TGTGCCAGCAGCTTTTGGACAGGGGTTTATGGGGCCAACGTCCTGACTTTC
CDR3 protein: CASSFWTGVYGANVLTF

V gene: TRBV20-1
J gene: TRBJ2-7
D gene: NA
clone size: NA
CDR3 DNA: TGCAGTGCTAGAAATGGAGGGCCCTACGAGCAGTACTTC
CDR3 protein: CSARNGGPYEQYF

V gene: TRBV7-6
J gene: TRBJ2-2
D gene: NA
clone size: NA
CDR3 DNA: TGTGCCAGCGGCTTAGCACCCACCGGGGAGCTGTTTTTT
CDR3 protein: CASGLAPTGELFF

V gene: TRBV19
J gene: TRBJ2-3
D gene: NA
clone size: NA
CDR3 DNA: TGTGCCAGTAGTATAGATAGTGGGCTAGCGTTGTCTAGCACAGATACGCAGTATTTT
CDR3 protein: CASSIDSGLALSSTDTQYF

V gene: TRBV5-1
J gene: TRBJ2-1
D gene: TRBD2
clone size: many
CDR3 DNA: TGCGCCAGCACCCGGACTAGCGGGGGCTACAATGAGCAGTTCTTC
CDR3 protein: CASTRTSGGYNEQFF

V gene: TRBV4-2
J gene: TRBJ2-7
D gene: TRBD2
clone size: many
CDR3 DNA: TGTGCCAGCAGCCAAGTTGCAGCGGGGACCTACGAGCAGTACTTC
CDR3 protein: CASSQVAAGTYEQYF

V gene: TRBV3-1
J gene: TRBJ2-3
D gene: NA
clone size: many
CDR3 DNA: TGTGCCAGCAGCCAAGATCCTGGGGTTGGTACGCAGTATTTT
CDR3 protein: CASSQDPGVGTQYF

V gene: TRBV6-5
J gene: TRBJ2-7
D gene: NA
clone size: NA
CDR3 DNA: TGTGCCAGCAGTTACTCCCAGGGGCCCGTAGGCGAGCAGTACTTC
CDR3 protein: CASSYSQGPVGEQYF

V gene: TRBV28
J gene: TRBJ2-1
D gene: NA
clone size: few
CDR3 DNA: TGTGCCAGCAGTTCCAGGACGGGACACAATGAGCAGTTCTTC
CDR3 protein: CASSSRTGHNEQFF

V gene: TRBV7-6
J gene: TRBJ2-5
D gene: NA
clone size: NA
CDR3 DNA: TGTGCCAGCAGCTTAGATTGGAGTGCTCCCTCGACACCCTCCCAAGAGACCCAGTACTTC
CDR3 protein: CASSLDWSAPSTPSQETQYF

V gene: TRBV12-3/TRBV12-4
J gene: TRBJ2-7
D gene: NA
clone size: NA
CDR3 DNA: TGTGCCAGCAGTTCCAACAGTGACGAGCAGTACTTC
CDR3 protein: CASSSNSDEQYF

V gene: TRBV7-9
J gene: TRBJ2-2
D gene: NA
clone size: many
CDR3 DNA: TGTGCCAGCAGCTTATCCGCGGACACAACCAAGGACGGGGAGCTGTTTTTT
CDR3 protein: CASSLSADTTKDGELFF

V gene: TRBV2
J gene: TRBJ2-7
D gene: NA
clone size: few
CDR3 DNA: TGTGCCAGCAGTGCCGGGACTGTCGTCTACGAGCAGTACTTC
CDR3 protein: CASSAGTVVYEQYF

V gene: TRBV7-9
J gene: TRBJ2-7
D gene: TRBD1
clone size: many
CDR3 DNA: TGTGCCAGCAGCAAGGACAGGGGGCACGACGAGCAGTACTTC
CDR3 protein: CASSKDRGHDEQYF

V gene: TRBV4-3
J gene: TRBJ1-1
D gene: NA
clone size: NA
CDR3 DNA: TGCGCCAGCAGCCAAGCCTCCAGGACGGGTGAAGCTTTCTTT
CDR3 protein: CASSQASRTGEAFF

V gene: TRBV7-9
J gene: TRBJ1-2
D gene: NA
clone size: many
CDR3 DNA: TGTGCCAGCAGCCCGCCGGAGCTCGTCCTTTATGGCTACACCTTC
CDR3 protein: CASSPPELVLYGYTF

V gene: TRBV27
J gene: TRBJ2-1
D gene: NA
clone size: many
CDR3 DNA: TGTGCCAGCAGTTTATCGAGACTAGGGGCCCATGAGCAGTTCTTC
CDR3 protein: CASSLSRLGAHEQFF

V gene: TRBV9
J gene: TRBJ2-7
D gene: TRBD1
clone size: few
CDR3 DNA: TGTGCCAGCAGCGTTTCGCCGGGACAGGCCTACGAGCAGTACTTC
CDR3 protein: CASSVSPGQAYEQYF

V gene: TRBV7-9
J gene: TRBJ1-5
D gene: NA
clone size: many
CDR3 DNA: TGTGCCAGCAGCCACGAGGGGGGCAGGCAGCCCCAGCATTTT
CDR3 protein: CASSHEGGRQPQHF

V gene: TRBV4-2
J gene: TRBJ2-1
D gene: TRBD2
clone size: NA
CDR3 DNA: TGTGCCAGCCGAGCTGCAAGCGGGAGCAACAATGAGCAGTTCTTC
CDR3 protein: CASRAASGSNNEQFF

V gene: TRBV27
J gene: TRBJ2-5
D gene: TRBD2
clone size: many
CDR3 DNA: TGTGCCAGCAGTTTTGGTCTAGCGGGAGGGCCTGAGACCCAGTACTTC
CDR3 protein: CASSFGLAGGPETQYF

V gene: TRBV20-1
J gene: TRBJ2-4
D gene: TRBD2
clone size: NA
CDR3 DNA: TGCAGTGCTAATTCGCCAGCGGGAGGTCTGCTAGCCAAAAACATTCAGTACTTC
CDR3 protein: CSANSPAGGLLAKNIQYF